This TCR beta chain was identified during a study of molecular identifiers for immune sequencing clone quantification. Study-level points and caveats: Clonotypes surpassing 20 RNA copies contained over 99% of effector molecules, versus under 1% in naive cells.

This clonotype was detected only a few times. Antigen unknown. Libraries used roughly 18,000 to 1,100,000 sorted naive CD8 T cells and 10%, 30% or 50% RNA input. Using its own MiXCR run on the PCR reads, TCRdb lists one record per CDR3 protein. The sample carries approximately 320,000 distinct CDR3 sequences, roughly a quarter recorded once. The ends were cut back, 1 base at V and 1 base at J, with 8 bases in the middle. CDR1 is SGHAT, CDR2 FQNNGV, per germline. The CDR3 is made up of 15 amino acids. What was sequenced was naive CD8+ T cells from blood, with Jurkat cell RNA spiked in. Regarding subset: FACS-sorted CD8+CD4-CCR7+CD45RA+ naive T cells. V and J are TRBV11-2 and TRBJ2-1; a weak D match, TRBD2 (6 bases). The origin of this receptor is a human donor in good health. Some libraries in this study had Jurkat cell RNA spiked in. CDR3 in DNA: TGTGCCAGCAGCTTAGCGGGGGTTTCCTACAATGAGCAGTTCTTC. This sequence encodes CASSLAGVSYNEQFF.